This TCR beta chain was profiled in a study of blood T cell repertoires in COVID-19. Study overall: Samples of COVID-19 (acute and convalescent) were obtained from the United States, Italy and Spain. The analysed material was cDNA or gDNA that came from T cells, B-cell-depleted T cells, or PBMCs.

This CDR3 spans 15 amino acids. Germline CDR1 SGHVS, CDR2 FQNEAQ. The ends lost 5 bases at V and 1 base at J; junction bases unmatched: 6. This clone was seen once. Sequenced by immunoSEQ multiplex PCR; TCRdb stores in-frame clones only, minus some. The table shows 200,000 to 250,000 clones, with around 84% occurring only once. Sequenced input: PBMCs or T cells enriched from blood (not recorded which). The chain carries TRBV7-8 and TRBJ2-7; 9 bases map to TRBD1. The clonotype originates from a woman aged 40 to 55 who had recovered from COVID-19. The CDR3: CASSLEGQGSYEQYF. CDR3 DNA: TGTGCCAGCAGCCTAGAGGGACAGGGTTCCTACGAGCAGTACTTC.